These 7 T cell receptor beta chains share one sample of origin, sequenced in a study of blood T cells in healthy people across ages. For the second PCR, which ran for about 6 to 11 cycles, a sample-barcoded 5' primer and a J-beta primer mix were used. From the 5' RACE reads, TCRdb called clonotypes with MiXCR, one entry per CDR3 protein. The sample records 1.5 million to 1.9 million distinct CDR3 sequences, under 55% being singletons. The sample consisted of blood. These receptor sequences come from a woman aged 18-30 years in good health.

The V and J genes are TRBV7-2 and TRBJ2-3, with 7 positions matching TRBD1. V dropped 1 base and J dropped 3; count of bases not matched to a gene: 4. Germline V CDR1 and CDR2: SGHTA, FQGNSA. This CDR3 comprises 15 residues. The CDR3 here is CASSLVGQMTDTQYF. CDR3 sequence (DNA): TGTGCCAGCAGCTTAGTGGGACAGATGACAGATACGCAGTATTTT.

This clonotype came up a few times. V and J are TRBV20-1 and TRBJ1-2, with a weak D call TRBD1 (5 bases). CDR1 DFQATT and CDR2 SNEGSKA come from the germline V gene (reference sequence). The ends were cut back, 1 base at V and 5 bases at J, with 20 bases in the middle. There are 16 residues in the CDR3. The CDR3 coding sequence is TGCAGTGCTAGAGTTTCGGGGGAGGCGGGCCTTTATGGCTACACCTTC. Translated: CSARVSGEAGLYGYTF.

In its sample, this clonotype was seen a few times. The chain uses TRBV20-1 and TRBJ2-3, with D maybe TRBD2 (6 bases). CDR1 is DFQATT and CDR2 is SNEGSKA in the germline V gene (reference sequence). This CDR3 has 15 residues. Trimming left V 5 bases short and J 1 base short, with 16 bases between. CDR3 DNA: TGCAGTGCTCCTCACCTAGCGTACGGCACAGATACGCAGTATTTT. This sequence encodes CSAPHLAYGTDTQYF.

The rearrangement links TRBV12-3 or TRBV12-4 to TRBJ1-5; D might be TRBD1 (6 bases). The germline V and J ends were trimmed by 8 bases and 5 bases, with 16 bases remaining between them. This CDR3 has 14 residues. CDR3 in amino acids: CASSLGGLHQPQHF. The CDR3 nucleotides read TGTGCCAGCTCCCTCGGGGGGCTTCATCAGCCCCAGCATTTT.

V and J are TRBV7-9 and TRBJ2-1; 9 nucleotides agree with TRBD2. Germline V lookup: CDR1 SEHNR, CDR2 FQNEAQ (reference sequence). The CDR3 has 20 residues. V dropped 4 bases and J dropped 6; count of bases not matched to a gene: 22. This CDR3 reads CASSSSYPLLAGVFPNEQFF. Written as DNA, the CDR3 is TGTGCCAGCAGCTCCAGCTATCCACTTTTAGCGGGAGTATTTCCCAATGAGCAGTTCTTC. The entire variable domain, with the rest obtained from reference TRBV7-9 and TRBJ2-1, is as follows: DTGVSQNPRHKITKRGQNVTFRCDPISEHNRLYWYRQTLGQGPEFLTYFQNEAQLEKSRLLSDRFSAERPKGSFSTLEIQRTEQGDSAMYLCASSSSYPLLAGVFPNEQFFGPGTRLTVL.

The table lists this clonotype with a few counts. This sequence joins TRBV6-1 and TRBJ1-1; D might be TRBD1 (6 bases). CDR3 length equals 17 residues. CDR1 is MNHNS and CDR2 is SASEGT in the germline V gene. Trimming shortened V by 5 bases and J by 4 bases, and 23 bases separated the two germline ends. Written as DNA, the CDR3 is TGTGCCAGCAGTCCCTCTGTTAGGGCAGTCAGGGGCACTGAAGCTTTCTTT. Amino acid sequence: CASSPSVRAVRGTEAFF.

This clonotype was seen only a few times. The CDR3 here is CASRTDARGSKLFF. The CDR3, as DNA: TGTGCCAGCAGGACCGACGCCCGTGGGTCAAAACTGTTTTTT. The V gene is TRBV12-3 or TRBV12-4, the J gene TRBJ1-4; the D is unclear. This CDR3 comprises 14 residues. With 6 bases removed from V and 10 bases from J, the gap between germline ends came to 18 bases.